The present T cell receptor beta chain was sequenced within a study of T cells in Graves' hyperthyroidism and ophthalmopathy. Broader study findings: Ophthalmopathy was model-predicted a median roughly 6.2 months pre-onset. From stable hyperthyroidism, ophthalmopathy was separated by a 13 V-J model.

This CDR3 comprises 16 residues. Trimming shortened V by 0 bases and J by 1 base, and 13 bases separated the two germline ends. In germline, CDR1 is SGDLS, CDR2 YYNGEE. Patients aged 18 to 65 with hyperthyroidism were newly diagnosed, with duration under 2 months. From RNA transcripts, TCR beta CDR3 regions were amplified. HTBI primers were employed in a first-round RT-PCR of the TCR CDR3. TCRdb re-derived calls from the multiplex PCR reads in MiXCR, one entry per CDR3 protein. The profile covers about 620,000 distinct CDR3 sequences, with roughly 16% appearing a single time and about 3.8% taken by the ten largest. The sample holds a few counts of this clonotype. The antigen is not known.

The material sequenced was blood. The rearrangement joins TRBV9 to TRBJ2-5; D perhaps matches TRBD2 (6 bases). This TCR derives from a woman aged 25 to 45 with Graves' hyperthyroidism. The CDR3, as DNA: TGTGCCAGCAGCGTAGGGCCAGCGGGTACCCAAGAGACCCAGTACTTC. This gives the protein CASSVGPAGTQETQYF.